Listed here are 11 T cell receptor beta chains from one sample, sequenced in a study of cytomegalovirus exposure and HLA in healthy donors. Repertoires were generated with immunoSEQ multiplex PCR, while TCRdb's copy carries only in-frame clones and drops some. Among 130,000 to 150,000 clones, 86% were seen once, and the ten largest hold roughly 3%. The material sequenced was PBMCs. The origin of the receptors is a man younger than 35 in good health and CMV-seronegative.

CDR3 amino acids: CASSFTGGGETQYF. The CDR3 nucleotides are TGTGCCAGCAGCTTCACAGGGGGCGGCGAGACCCAGTACTTC. The chain recombines TRBV27 with TRBJ2-5, with 9 bases fitting TRBD1. Germline lookup yields CDR1 MNHEY and CDR2 SMNVEV (reference sequence). The CDR3 runs 14 residues. Germline trimming cut 6 bases from V and 5 bases from J; bases unmatched to any gene: 7.

Written as DNA, the CDR3 is TGTGCCAGCAGTTACTCTCCGGGACAAGCACCCCTCCACTTT. Protein sequence: CASSYSPGQAPLHF. The gene calls are TRBV6-5 and TRBJ1-6; D possibly corresponds to TRBD1 (6 bases). The germline CDR1 and CDR2 sequences are MNHEY and SVGAGI. Trimming pared 0 bases from V and 11 bases from J, leaving 11 bases between. The CDR3 contains 14 residues.

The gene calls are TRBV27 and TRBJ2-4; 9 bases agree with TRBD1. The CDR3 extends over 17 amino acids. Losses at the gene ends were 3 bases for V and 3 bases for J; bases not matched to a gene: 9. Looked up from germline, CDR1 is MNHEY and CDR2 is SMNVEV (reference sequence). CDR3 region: CASSLSTGGLFKNIQYF. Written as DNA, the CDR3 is TGTGCCAGCAGTTTGTCTACAGGGGGCCTTTTCAAAAACATTCAGTACTTC.

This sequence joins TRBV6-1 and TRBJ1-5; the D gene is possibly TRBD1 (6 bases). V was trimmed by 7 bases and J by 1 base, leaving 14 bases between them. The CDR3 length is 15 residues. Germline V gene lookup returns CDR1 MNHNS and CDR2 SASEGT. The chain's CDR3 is CASMRGPGSNQPQHF. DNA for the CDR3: TGTGCCAGCATGCGGGGGCCAGGGAGCAATCAGCCCCAGCATTTT.

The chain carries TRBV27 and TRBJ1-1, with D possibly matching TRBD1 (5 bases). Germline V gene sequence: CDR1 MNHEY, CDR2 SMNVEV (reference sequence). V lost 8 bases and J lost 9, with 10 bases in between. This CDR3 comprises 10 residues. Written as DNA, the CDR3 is TGTGCCAGCTCAGGGCACAAAGCTTTCTTT. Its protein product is CASSGHKAFF.

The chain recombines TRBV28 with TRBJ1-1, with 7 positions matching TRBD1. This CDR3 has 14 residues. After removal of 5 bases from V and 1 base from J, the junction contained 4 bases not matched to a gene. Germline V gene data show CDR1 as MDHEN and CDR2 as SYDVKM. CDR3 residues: CASSKYRGNTEAFF. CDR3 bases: TGTGCCAGCAGTAAATACAGGGGGAACACTGAAGCTTTCTTT.

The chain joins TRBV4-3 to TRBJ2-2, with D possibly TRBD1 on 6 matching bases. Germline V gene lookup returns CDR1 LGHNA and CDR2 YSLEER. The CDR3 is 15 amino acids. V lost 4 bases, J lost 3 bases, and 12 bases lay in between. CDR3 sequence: CASSRIQGHTGELFF. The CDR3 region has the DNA TGCGCCAGCAGCCGGATACAGGGACACACCGGGGAGCTGTTTTTT.

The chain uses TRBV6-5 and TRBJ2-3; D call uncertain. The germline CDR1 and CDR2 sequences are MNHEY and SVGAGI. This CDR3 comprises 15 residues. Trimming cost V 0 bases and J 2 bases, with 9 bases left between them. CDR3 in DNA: TGTGCCAGCAGTTACTCCACCTACTCCACAGATACGCAGTATTTT. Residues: CASSYSTYSTDTQYF.

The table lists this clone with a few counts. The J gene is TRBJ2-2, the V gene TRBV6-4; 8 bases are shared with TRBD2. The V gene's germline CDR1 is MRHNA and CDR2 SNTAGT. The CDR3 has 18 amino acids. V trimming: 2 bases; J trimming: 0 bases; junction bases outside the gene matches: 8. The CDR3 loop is CASSDLPGGGANTGELFF. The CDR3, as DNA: TGTGCCAGCAGTGACCTCCCGGGAGGGGGAGCGAACACCGGGGAGCTGTTTTTT.

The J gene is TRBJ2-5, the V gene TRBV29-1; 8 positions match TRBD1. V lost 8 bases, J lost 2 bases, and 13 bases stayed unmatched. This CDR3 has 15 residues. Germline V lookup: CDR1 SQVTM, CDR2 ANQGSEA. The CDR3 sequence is CSHTYRTGPQETQYF. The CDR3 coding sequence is TGCAGCCACACCTACAGGACAGGGCCACAAGAGACCCAGTACTTC.

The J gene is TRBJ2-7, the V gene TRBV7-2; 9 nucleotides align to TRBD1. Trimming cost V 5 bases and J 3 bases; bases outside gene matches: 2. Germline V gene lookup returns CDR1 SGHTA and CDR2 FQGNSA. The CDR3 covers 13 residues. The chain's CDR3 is CASSRDRVYEQYF. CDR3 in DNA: TGTGCCAGCAGCCGGGACAGGGTCTACGAGCAGTACTTC.